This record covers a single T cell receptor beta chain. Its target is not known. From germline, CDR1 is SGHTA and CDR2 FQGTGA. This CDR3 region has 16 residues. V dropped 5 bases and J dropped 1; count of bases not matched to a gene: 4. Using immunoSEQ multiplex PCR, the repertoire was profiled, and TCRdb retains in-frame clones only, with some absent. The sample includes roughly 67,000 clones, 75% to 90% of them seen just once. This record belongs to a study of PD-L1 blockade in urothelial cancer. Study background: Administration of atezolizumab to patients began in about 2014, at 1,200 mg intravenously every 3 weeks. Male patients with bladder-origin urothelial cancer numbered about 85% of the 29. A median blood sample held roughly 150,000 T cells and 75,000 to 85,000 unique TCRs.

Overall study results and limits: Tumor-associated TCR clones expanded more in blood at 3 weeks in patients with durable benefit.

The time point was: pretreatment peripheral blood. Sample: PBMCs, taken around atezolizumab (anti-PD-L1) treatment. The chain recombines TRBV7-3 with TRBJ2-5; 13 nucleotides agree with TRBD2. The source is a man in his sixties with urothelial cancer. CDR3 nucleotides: TGTGCCAGCAGCCAGGGGACTAGCGGGATCCAAGAGACCCAGTACTTC. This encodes CASSQGTSGIQETQYF.